This T cell receptor beta chain was sequenced for a study of T cell responses to AZD1222 COVID-19 vaccine. This CDR3 contains 13 residues. Between the trimmed V and J ends, which lost 1 base and 1 base, there was a span of 7 bases. Germline assignment: CDR1 GTSNPN and CDR2 SVGIG (reference sequence). Sequenced by immunoSEQ multiplex PCR; TCRdb stores in-frame clones only, minus some. The sample records 140,000 to 150,000 clones, 85% to 90% being singletons. Sequences were derived from peripheral blood, sampled on day 0 of AZD1222 vaccination. This sequence originates from an adult in good health. This sequence joins TRBV30 and TRBJ1-2; D not resolved. The CDR3 DNA sequence: TGTGCCTGGAGTGAAGGGTTTAACTATGGCTACACCTTC. Translation: CAWSEGFNYGYTF.